The rows below give T cell receptor beta chains drawn from one sample of a study of CD8+ T cells in alopecia areata. The protocol was immunoSEQ multiplex PCR, while the TCRdb copy is restricted to in-frame clones and leaves out a portion. Counted here are 90,000 to 100,000 clones, 50% to 75% occurring once; the ten biggest clones make up about a sixth. The starting material was CD8+ T cells sorted from blood, obtained at week 4, from a patient treated with tofacitinib. These receptors were taken from a human donor with alopecia areata. CDR3s leave out the opening cysteine and the closing phenylalanine or tryptophan.

v_gene: TRBV5-6
len: 11
CDR3aa: ASSLGRYYEQY

v_gene: TRBV30
len: 15
CDR3aa: AWIDLAGDAGANVLT

v_gene: TRBV7-9
len: 11
CDR3aa: ASSPGTEYGYT

v_gene: TRBV14
len: 13
CDR3aa: ASSQGLATAETQY

v_gene: TRBV29-1
len: 11
CDR3aa: SAPGGAVETQY

v_gene: TRBV7-6
len: 12
CDR3aa: ASSLGPPGETQY

v_gene: TRBV6-6
len: 12
CDR3aa: ASSYSSGTNGYT

v_gene: TRBV28
len: 16
CDR3aa: ASSLFLRQGRLWNEQF

v_gene: TRBV2
len: 11
CDR3aa: ASSGRDNQPQH

v_gene: TRBV6-4
len: 11
CDR3aa: ASSYGQHYEQY

v_gene: TRBV30
len: 12
CDR3aa: AWSVREGGETQY

v_gene: TRBV20-1
len: 8
CDR3aa: SAAMGEQF

v_gene: TRBV4-3
len: 14
CDR3aa: ASSQDGTGEANVLT

v_gene: TRBV6-5
len: 10
CDR3aa: ASSYGGETQY

v_gene: TRBV7-9
len: 10
CDR3aa: ASSFTAYGYT

v_gene: TRBV11-1
len: 14
CDR3aa: ASSALADISQETQY

v_gene: TRBV29-1
len: 13
CDR3aa: SVEPPGTALGTQY

v_gene: TRBV29-1
len: 11
CDR3aa: SVVRKNYNEQF

v_gene: TRBV25-1
len: 12
CDR3aa: ASSLSSYNSPLH

v_gene: TRBV7-2
len: 12
CDR3aa: ASSWNPLGTEAF

v_gene: TRBV5-6
len: 10
CDR3aa: ASSEGAYEQY

v_gene: TRBV29-1
len: 11
CDR3aa: SVEDPGVGEAF

v_gene: TRBV6-5
len: 13
CDR3aa: ASSYSEGRGETQY

v_gene: TRBV30
len: 11
CDR3aa: AWSVSGNQPQH

v_gene: TRBV4-3
len: 13
CDR3aa: ASSQSTGGDYGYT

v_gene: TRBV7-2
len: 15
CDR3aa: ASSLVRGGPSSYEQY

v_gene: TRBV5-7
len: 14
CDR3aa: ASSLEGCVRGWKQY

v_gene: TRBV27
len: 11
CDR3aa: ASSSLFLHEQY

v_gene: TRBV29-1
len: 11
CDR3aa: SVVGQGRSEAF

v_gene: TRBV5-8
len: 11
CDR3aa: ASSLSGALEQY

v_gene: TRBV6-6
len: 13
CDR3aa: ASSQRIQSNQPQH

v_gene: TRBV13
len: 13
CDR3aa: ASSLRGGLKETQY

v_gene: TRBV27
len: 11
CDR3aa: ASSNTGQYGYT

v_gene: TRBV5-1
len: 12
CDR3aa: ASSWTGGGTEAF

v_gene: TRBV27
len: 12
CDR3aa: ASSLTPPGYEQY

v_gene: TRBV20-1
len: 9
CDR3aa: SARVAGELF

v_gene: TRBV4-1
len: 13
CDR3aa: ASSQGSGRTYEQY

v_gene: TRBV7-9
len: 13
CDR3aa: ASSLGAGTPYGYT

v_gene: TRBV7-9
len: 11
CDR3aa: ASSTTGDDTQY

v_gene: TRBV23-1
len: 13
CDR3aa: ASSQSGGTKNIQY

v_gene: TRBV14
len: 13
CDR3aa: ASSQAPGATDTQY

v_gene: TRBV2
len: 13
CDR3aa: ASTGGNPLTGELF

v_gene: TRBV5-1
len: 13
CDR3aa: ASSSGTGGYTEAF

v_gene: TRBV29-1
len: 9
CDR3aa: SVEAPETQY

v_gene: TRBV7-2
len: 12
CDR3aa: ASSDRTGGYEQY

v_gene: TRBV27
len: 16
CDR3aa: ASSPLSPQGAAKNIQY

v_gene: TRBV4-3
len: 12
CDR3aa: ASSPGISSYGYT

v_gene: TRBV15
len: 11
CDR3aa: ATSRGDYNEQF

v_gene: TRBV7-9
len: 13
CDR3aa: ASSSQDRGRDEQY

v_gene: TRBV5-1
len: 14
CDR3aa: ASSLLGTGGPYEQY

v_gene: TRBV4-3
len: 16
CDR3aa: ASSQVTFGREGTDTQY

v_gene: TRBV7-9
len: 13
CDR3aa: ASSSGPGGAYEQY

v_gene: TRBV29-1
len: 12
CDR3aa: SVTLGTDLSEQY

v_gene: TRBV7-6
len: 13
CDR3aa: ASSSVTGFTGELF